Below are 18 T cell receptor beta chains sequenced from a single sample in a study of T cells after yellow fever vaccination. TCRdb passed the 5' RACE reads through MiXCR, listing each CDR3 protein once. The sample carries hundreds of thousands of distinct CDR3 sequences, approximately 13% recorded once. The source material was PBMCs, sampled on the day of the yellow fever booster vaccination. The receptors originated from a man aged 25-45 years who received the YFV17D yellow fever vaccine.

The table lists this clonotype with a few counts. The chain uses TRBV18 and TRBJ1-2; D not certain. Germline V gene data show CDR1 as KGHSH and CDR2 as LQKENI. The CDR3 has 13 amino acids. The V and J ends lost 2 bases and 8 bases respectively, with 12 bases between them. The CDR3 DNA follows: TGTGCCAGCTCACCAGCCCCGGATGGGGGCTACACCTTC. It translates to CASSPAPDGGYTF.

The table lists this clonotype with a few counts. The chain joins TRBV12-3 or TRBV12-4 to TRBJ2-7; perhaps TRBD1 as D (5 bases). The V end was cut by 3 bases, the J end by 0 bases, with 9 bases between. This CDR3 has 14 amino acids. Here the CDR3 DNA reads TGTGCCAGCAGTTTTACAGGTGCCTCCTACGAGCAGTACTTC. Its translation: CASSFTGASYEQYF.

The sample holds a few counts of this clonotype. V and J are TRBV7-2 and TRBJ2-1; D not certain. The CDR3 runs to 13 residues. The V end lost 2 bases, the J end lost 5 bases, and 7 bases lay between the germline ends. Germline loops: CDR1 SGHTA, CDR2 FQGNSA. CDR3 amino acids: CASSLRANNEQFF. For the CDR3, the DNA is TGTGCCAGCAGCTTAAGAGCAAACAATGAGCAGTTCTTC.

This clonotype showed up just a few times. The rearrangement uses TRBV10-3 and TRBJ2-2; perhaps D is TRBD1 or TRBD2 (5 bases each). CDR1 is ENHRY, CDR2 SYGVKD, per germline. The CDR3 totals 16 residues. V was cut by 3 bases and J by 4 bases, with 15 bases left in between. The CDR3 reads CAISDPGDRGTGELFF. CDR3 in DNA: TGTGCCATCAGTGACCCCGGGGATAGGGGCACCGGGGAGCTGTTTTTT.

The V gene is TRBV12-3 or TRBV12-4, the J gene TRBJ1-1; D is uncertain. V lost 4 bases and J lost 4, with 10 bases in between. This CDR3 is built from 13 residues. CDR3 sequence reads: CASSSGRATEAFF. CDR3 nucleotide sequence: TGTGCCAGCAGTTCGGGTAGAGCCACTGAAGCTTTCTTT.

The chain couples TRBV15 to TRBJ2-7; either TRBD1 or TRBD2 may supply D (5 bases each). The CDR3 has 16 residues. From germline, CDR1 is LNHNV and CDR2 YYDKDF (reference sequence). V lost 0 bases, J lost 7 bases, and 19 bases lay in between. CDR3 protein: CATSRDGGQGRLEQYF. Here the CDR3 DNA reads TGTGCCACCAGCAGAGATGGAGGCCAGGGAAGGCTTGAGCAGTACTTC. The full variable domain, in which reference TRBV15 and TRBJ2-7 provide the parts outside the CDR3, is DAMVIQNPRYQVTQFGKPVTLSCSQTLNHNVMYWYQQKSSQAPKLLFHYYDKDFNNEADTPDNFQSRRPNTSFCFLDIRSPGLGDTAMYLCATSRDGGQGRLEQYFGPGTRLTVT.

The V gene is TRBV7-6, the J gene TRBJ2-1; 9 nucleotides align to TRBD1. The CDR3 runs to 17 residues. V shed 5 bases, J shed 1 base, and the junction held 9 bases outside the gene matches. CDR1 and CDR2 (germline): SGHVS, FNYEAQ. The CDR3 loop reads CASSATPGQGSYNEQFF. In nucleotides, the CDR3 is TGTGCCAGCAGCGCAACCCCAGGACAGGGGTCCTACAATGAGCAGTTCTTC.

In its sample, this clonotype was seen once. The chain recombines TRBV27 with TRBJ2-3; D remains unclear. Looked up from germline, CDR1 is MNHEY and CDR2 is SMNVEV (reference sequence). This CDR3 comprises 13 residues. V lost 6 bases and J lost 4, with 11 bases in between. As DNA, the CDR3 is TGTGCCAGCAGCCCGCCCAGTCCAGATACGCAGTATTTT. Encoded protein: CASSPPSPDTQYF.

In this sample, this clonotype turned up many times. The chain recombines TRBV7-2 with TRBJ2-1; D gene ambiguous. Germline assignment: CDR1 SGHTA and CDR2 FQGNSA. Trimming cost V 1 base and J 0 bases, with 13 bases left between them. The CDR3 contains 17 residues. This CDR3 reads CASSLVVVSSSYNEQFF. For the CDR3, the DNA is TGTGCCAGCAGCTTAGTTGTGGTCTCAAGCTCCTACAATGAGCAGTTCTTC.

This clonotype was recorded a few times. The V call is TRBV6-2 or TRBV6-3, the J call TRBJ2-3; 7 bases agree with TRBD2. J lost 8 bases, V lost 4 bases, and 9 bases had no gene match. Germline CDR1 is MNHEY and CDR2 is SVGEGT. This CDR3 is built from 14 residues. The CDR3 nucleotides are TGTGCCAGCAGTTTCCTTTCGGGACTAAGTACGCAGTATTTT. Translated: CASSFLSGLSTQYF.

Written as DNA, the CDR3 is TGCAGCGGTCGGGGGAGTTCAGACAATGAGCAGTTCTTC. This encodes CSGRGSSDNEQFF. The rearrangement uses TRBV29-1 and TRBJ2-1; tentatively, D is TRBD2 (6 bases). Trimming left V 7 bases short and J 5 bases short, with 15 bases between. Per the germline V gene, CDR1 is SQVTM and CDR2 is ANQGSEA. The CDR3 has 13 amino acids.

The V and J genes are TRBV3-1 and TRBJ2-3; 8 nucleotides align to TRBD2. CDR3 length equals 13 residues. V lost 2 bases to trimming and J lost 5 bases; unmatched junction nucleotides: 0. The germline gives CDR1 LGHDT, CDR2 YNNKEL (reference sequence). The CDR3 protein is CASSQREGDTQYF. The DNA of the CDR3 is TGTGCCAGCAGCCAACGGGAGGGAGATACGCAGTATTTT.

This clonotype has only a few counts. The V and J genes are TRBV24-1 and TRBJ2-5, with D perhaps matching TRBD1 or TRBD2 (6 bases each). The germline gives CDR1 KGHDR, CDR2 SFDVKD. The ends were cut back, 8 bases at V and 3 bases at J, with 12 bases in the middle. The CDR3 totals 13 residues. This CDR3 reads CATKSGGEETQYF. Here the CDR3 DNA reads TGTGCCACCAAATCCGGGGGCGAAGAGACCCAGTACTTC.

The chain recombines TRBV7-9 with TRBJ2-7, with a possible D match to TRBD2 (5 bases). This CDR3 region has 17 residues. CDR1 and CDR2 from the germline V gene are SEHNR and FQNEAQ (reference sequence). V gave up 5 bases and J gave up 0 bases, with 20 bases separating them. The DNA for the CDR3 is TGTGCCAGCAGCCCCCTAAGCCGGGAAACATCCTCCTACGAGCAGTACTTC. The encoded protein is CASSPLSRETSSYEQYF.

In its sample, this clonotype was seen a few times. The V gene is TRBV11-2, the J gene TRBJ2-1; possibly TRBD2 for D (6 bases). Germline CDR1 and CDR2: SGHAT and FQNNGV. The CDR3 loop spans 15 amino acids. V lost 3 bases to trimming and J lost 4 bases, with 13 bases between them. The DNA for the CDR3 is TGTGCCAGCAGCTTCGGGAGCTTAGGTTACAATGAGCAGTTCTTC. Translation gives CASSFGSLGYNEQFF.

By sample share, this clonotype is medium-sized (0.01 to 0.1%). The chain joins TRBV15 to TRBJ2-1, with D perhaps TRBD1 (5 bases). Trimming removed 0 bases from V and 7 bases from J, with 16 bases in between. Looked up from germline, CDR1 is LNHNV and CDR2 is YYDKDF (reference sequence). The CDR3 consists of 16 residues. The CDR3 coding sequence is TGTGCCACCAGCAGAGATGTGGGGCTTGGATCGAATGAGCAGTTCTTC. As protein: CATSRDVGLGSNEQFF. The entire variable domain, with the rest obtained from reference TRBV15 and TRBJ2-1, is as follows: DAMVIQNPRYQVTQFGKPVTLSCSQTLNHNVMYWYQQKSSQAPKLLFHYYDKDFNNEADTPDNFQSRRPNTSFCFLDIRSPGLGDTAMYLCATSRDVGLGSNEQFFGPGTRLTVL.

This clonotype was seen a few times. The rearrangement uses TRBV7-9 and TRBJ2-5; 10 bases agree with TRBD1. CDR1 is SEHNR and CDR2 is FQNEAQ in the germline V gene (reference sequence). The CDR3 has 16 residues. V was pared by 5 bases and J by 0 bases, with 6 bases of the junction left unmatched. The CDR3 nucleotides are TGTGCCAGCAGCCGAGGGACAGGGGTTCACCAAGAGACCCAGTACTTC. Residues: CASSRGTGVHQETQYF.

The sample holds many counts of this clonotype. The chain couples TRBV20-1 to TRBJ2-5, with TRBD2 identical over 11 bases. Germline CDR1 reads DFQATT; CDR2 reads SNEGSKA (reference sequence). After removal of 6 bases from V and 5 bases from J, the junction contained 11 bases not matched to a gene. The CDR3 consists of 15 residues. The CDR3 coding sequence is TGCAGTGCCAAGCTAGCGGGAGGTGGACGGGAGACCCAGTACTTC. As protein: CSAKLAGGGRETQYF.